Presented here are 16 T cell receptor beta chains from one specimen sequenced in a study of cytomegalovirus exposure and HLA in healthy donors. Libraries were prepared by immunoSEQ multiplex PCR; TCRdb keeps only in-frame clonotypes and omits some of them. The sample records fewer than 120,000 clones, roughly 90% being singletons. Specimen: PBMCs. These receptors originate from a woman aged 25-40 years in good health and CMV-seropositive.

The chain couples TRBV7-9 to TRBJ2-7, with TRBD1 matching 10 bases. Germline CDR1 and CDR2: SEHNR and FQNEAQ (reference sequence). This CDR3 has 14 residues. With V trimmed by 5 bases and J by 4 bases, 5 bases remained unmatched. CDR3: CASSGTGEMYEQYF. DNA for the CDR3: TGTGCCAGCAGCGGGACAGGGGAAATGTACGAGCAGTACTTC. Based on the CDR3 plus reference TRBV7-9 and TRBJ2-7, the full variable domain is DTGVSQNPRHKITKRGQNVTFRCDPISEHNRLYWYRQTLGQGPEFLTYFQNEAQLEKSRLLSDRFSAERPKGSFSTLEIQRTEQGDSAMYLCASSGTGEMYEQYFGPGTRLTVT.

V is TRBV29-1 and J is TRBJ1-2; 9 bases map to TRBD1. J gave up 7 bases and V 6 bases, and 15 bases lay outside the gene matches. The V gene's germline CDR1 is SQVTM and CDR2 ANQGSEA. This CDR3 region has 15 residues. CDR3: CSVGNRDRVDSGYTF. The CDR3, as DNA: TGCAGCGTGGGGAACCGGGACAGGGTTGACAGTGGCTACACCTTC.

The chain couples TRBV19 to TRBJ2-7; D not certain. Germline values: CDR1 LNHDA, CDR2 SQIVND (reference sequence). CDR3 length equals 15 residues. Trimming shortened V by 4 bases and J by 2 bases, and 15 bases separated the two germline ends. The CDR3 reads CASSRGSTFPYEQYF. The CDR3 nucleotides read TGTGCCAGTAGTAGAGGTTCCACTTTTCCCTACGAGCAGTACTTC. Looking up the rest from reference TRBV19 and TRBJ2-7 gives the full variable domain: DGGITQSPKYLFRKEGQNVTLSCEQNLNHDAMYWYRQDPGQGLRLIYYSQIVNDFQKGDIAEGYSVSREKKESFPLTVTSAQKNPTAFYLCASSRGSTFPYEQYFGPGTRLTVT.

This chain joins TRBV5-1 and TRBJ2-7; 14 nucleotides match TRBD2. With V trimmed by 4 bases and J by 5 bases, 8 bases remained unmatched. This CDR3 comprises 16 residues. The germline CDR1 and CDR2 sequences are SGHRS and YFSETQ. CDR3 in amino acids: CASSPGLAGVQDEQYF. The CDR3 coding sequence is TGCGCCAGCAGCCCGGGACTAGCGGGAGTACAGGACGAGCAGTACTTC.

This chain joins TRBV28 and TRBJ2-2, with TRBD2 matching over 8 bases. Germline V CDR1 and CDR2: MDHEN, SYDVKM. V was clipped by 6 bases and J by 3 bases; unmatched bases: 6. The CDR3 runs to 15 residues. The CDR3 spells CASSPLTSDTGELFF. The CDR3 DNA reads TGTGCCAGCAGCCCCCTGACTAGCGACACCGGGGAGCTGTTTTTT.

The rearrangement uses TRBV7-3 and TRBJ2-3; D perhaps matches TRBD1 (6 bases). Trimming stripped 0 bases from V and 10 bases from J, with 11 bases between. The germline gives CDR1 SGHTA, CDR2 FQGTGA. CDR3 length equals 13 residues. CDR3 sequence reads: CASSLTLGGAQYF. The CDR3 bases are TGTGCCAGCAGCTTAACGTTAGGGGGAGCGCAGTATTTT. The full variable domain, with the rest looked up from reference TRBV7-3 and TRBJ2-3, is GAGVSQTPSNKVTEKGKYVELRCDPISGHTALYWYRQSLGQGPEFLIYFQGTGAADDSGLPNDRFFAVRPEGSVSTLKIQRTERGDSAVYLCASSLTLGGAQYFGPGTRLTVL.

The gene calls are TRBV7-2 and TRBJ2-2; the match to TRBD1 covers 7 bases. This CDR3 is built from 17 residues. The germline V gene encodes CDR1 SGHTA and CDR2 FQGNSA. V lost 5 bases, J lost 5 bases, and 14 bases stayed unmatched. CDR3 nucleotide sequence: TGTGCCAGCAGCCTAAGGGACAGCTTGGTGGTGACCGGGGAGCTGTTTTTT. It codes for CASSLRDSLVVTGELFF.

V and J are TRBV28 and TRBJ1-2; 11 bases fit TRBD1. The junction had 8 bases not matched to a gene; V was cut back by 8 bases and J by 6 bases. Germline V gives CDR1 MDHEN, CDR2 SYDVKM. The CDR3 totals 14 residues. The CDR3 coding sequence is TGTGCCAGCCGCGGACAGGGGGCTGGGAATGGCTACACCTTC. Protein product: CASRGQGAGNGYTF.

The chain employs TRBV6-1 and TRBJ1-5; D is possibly TRBD1 (6 bases). The length of the CDR3 is 16 residues. Trimming took 0 bases from V and 4 from J, leaving 13 bases between them. Germline loops: CDR1 MNHNS, CDR2 SASEGT. The CDR3 reads CASSEAGRTANQPQHF. The CDR3 DNA is TGTGCCAGCAGTGAAGCGGGACGGACAGCAAATCAGCCCCAGCATTTT.

The chain couples TRBV4-2 to TRBJ1-1; 7 nucleotides align to TRBD1. The CDR3 extends over 12 amino acids. Germline V CDR1 and CDR2: LGHNA, YNFKEQ. J was trimmed by 6 bases and V by 5 bases; bases with no gene match: 3. The CDR3 sequence: CASSEQGAEAFF. In DNA, the CDR3 is TGTGCCAGCAGCGAGCAGGGGGCTGAAGCTTTCTTT.

This chain joins TRBV10-3 and TRBJ2-7; possible D gene TRBD1, 6 bases. Deletions cut 3 bases from V and 3 bases from J, with 6 bases between. Germline assignment: CDR1 ENHRY and CDR2 SYGVKD. This CDR3 region has 12 residues. CDR3 DNA: TGTGCCATCAGTGACAGGGGCTACGAGCAGTACTTC. Translating gives CAISDRGYEQYF.

The chain recombines TRBV29-1 with TRBJ2-3; tentatively, D is TRBD2 (8 bases). The CDR3 runs 17 residues. V lost 3 bases and J lost 0, with 19 bases in between. CDR1 and CDR2 (germline): SQVTM, ANQGSEA. The CDR3 sequence: CSVDRRGDSASTDTQYF. For the CDR3, the DNA is TGCAGCGTTGATCGGCGGGGGGACAGTGCTAGCACAGATACGCAGTATTTT.

The chain is built from TRBV5-6 and TRBJ1-4; D is uncertain. The germline CDR1 and CDR2 sequences are SGHDT and YYEEEE. The CDR3 covers 14 residues. V was shortened by 1 base and J by 6 bases, with 10 bases between the two germline ends. CDR3 in amino acids: CASSLSGKYEKLFF. The CDR3 DNA follows: TGTGCCAGCAGCTTGAGCGGGAAATATGAAAAACTGTTTTTT.

This clone was detected once. V is TRBV5-6 and J is TRBJ2-5; TRBD2 is a possible D gene (5 bases). The CDR3 has 15 amino acids. Germline CDR1 is SGHDT and CDR2 is YYEEEE. The germline V and J ends were trimmed by 2 bases and 1 base, with 12 bases remaining between them. CDR3 nucleotide sequence: TGTGCCAGCAGCTTTTTAGGGAGTGCCCAAGAGACCCAGTACTTC. It codes for CASSFLGSAQETQYF.

The chain has TRBV15 and TRBJ2-6; the D is unclear. V was pared by 0 bases and J by 2 bases, with 14 bases between. The CDR3 runs 18 residues. Germline CDR1 is LNHNV and CDR2 is YYDKDF (reference sequence). This CDR3 is CATSRDHLLQAGANVLTF. The CDR3 region has the DNA TGTGCCACCAGCAGAGATCACTTGCTGCAGGCTGGGGCCAACGTCCTGACTTTC.

This chain connects TRBV6-1 to TRBJ2-5, with 9 nucleotides matching TRBD2. This CDR3 comprises 13 residues. Trimming cost V 10 bases and J 3 bases; bases outside gene matches: 6. Germline V gives CDR1 MNHNS, CDR2 SASEGT. The CDR3 sequence: CATGLAGKETQYF. In nucleotides, the CDR3 is TGTGCCACTGGGCTAGCGGGGAAAGAGACCCAGTACTTC.